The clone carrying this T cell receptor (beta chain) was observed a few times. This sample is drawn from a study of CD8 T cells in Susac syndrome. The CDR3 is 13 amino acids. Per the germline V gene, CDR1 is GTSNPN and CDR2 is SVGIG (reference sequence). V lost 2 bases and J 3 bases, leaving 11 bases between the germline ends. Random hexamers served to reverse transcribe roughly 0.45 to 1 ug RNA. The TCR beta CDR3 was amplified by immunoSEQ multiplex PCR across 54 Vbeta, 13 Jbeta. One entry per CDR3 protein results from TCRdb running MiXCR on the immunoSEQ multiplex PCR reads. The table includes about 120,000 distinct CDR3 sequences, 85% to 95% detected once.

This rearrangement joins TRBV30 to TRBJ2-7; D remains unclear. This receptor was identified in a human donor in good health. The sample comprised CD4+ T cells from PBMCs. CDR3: CAWSFQVGYEQYF. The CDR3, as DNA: TGTGCCTGGAGTTTTCAGGTGGGCTACGAGCAGTACTTC.